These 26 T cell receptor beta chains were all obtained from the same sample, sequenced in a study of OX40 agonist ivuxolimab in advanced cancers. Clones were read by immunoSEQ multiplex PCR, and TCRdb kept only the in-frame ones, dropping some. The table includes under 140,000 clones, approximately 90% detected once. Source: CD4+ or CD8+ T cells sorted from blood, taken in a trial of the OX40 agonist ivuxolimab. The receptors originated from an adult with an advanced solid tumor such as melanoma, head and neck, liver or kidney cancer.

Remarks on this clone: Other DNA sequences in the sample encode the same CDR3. The CDR3 region has the DNA TGCGCCAGCAGCCTTCGGACTAGCGGCTACAATGAGCAGTTCTTC. It codes for CASSLRTSGYNEQFF. The chain has TRBV5-1 and TRBJ2-1; 10 nucleotides match TRBD2. The length of the CDR3 is 15 residues. The germline V gene encodes CDR1 SGHRS and CDR2 YFSETQ. Trimming removed 4 bases from V and 3 bases from J; junction bases left unmatched: 4.

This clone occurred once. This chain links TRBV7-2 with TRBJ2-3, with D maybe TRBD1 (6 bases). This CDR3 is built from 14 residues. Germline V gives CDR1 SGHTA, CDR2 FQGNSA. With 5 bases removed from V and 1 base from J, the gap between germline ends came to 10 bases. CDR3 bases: TGTGCCAGCAGCCCCCAGGGGCGCACAGATACGCAGTATTTT. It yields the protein CASSPQGRTDTQYF.

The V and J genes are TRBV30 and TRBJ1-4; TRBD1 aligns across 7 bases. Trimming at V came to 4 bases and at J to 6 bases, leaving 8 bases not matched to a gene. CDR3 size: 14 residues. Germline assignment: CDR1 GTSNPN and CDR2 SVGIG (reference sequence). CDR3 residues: CAWNYRDSYEKLFF. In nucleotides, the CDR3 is TGTGCCTGGAATTACCGGGACAGCTATGAAAAACTGTTTTTT. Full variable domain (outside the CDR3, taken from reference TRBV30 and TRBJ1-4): SQTIHQWPATLVQPVGSPLSLECTVEGTSNPNLYWYRQAAGRGLQLLFYSVGIGQISSEVPQNLSASRPQDRQFILSSKKLLLSDSGFYLCAWNYRDSYEKLFFGSGTQLSVL.

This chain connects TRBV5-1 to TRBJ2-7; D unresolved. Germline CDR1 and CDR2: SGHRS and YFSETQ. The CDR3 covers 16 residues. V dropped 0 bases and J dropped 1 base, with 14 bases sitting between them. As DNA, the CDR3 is TGCGCCAGCAGCTTGGGGCCCTGGCCGCAGTCCTACGAGCAGTACTTC. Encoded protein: CASSLGPWPQSYEQYF. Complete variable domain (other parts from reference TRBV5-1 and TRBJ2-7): KAGVTQTPRYLIKTRGQQVTLSCSPISGHRSVSWYQQTPGQGLQFLFEYFSETQRNKGNFPGRFSGRQFSNSRSEMNVSTLELGDSALYLCASSLGPWPQSYEQYFGPGTRLTVT.

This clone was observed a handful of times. The CDR3 sequence: CASNRDNNQPQHF. DNA for the CDR3: TGTGCCAGCAACAGGGATAACAATCAGCCCCAGCATTTT. The chain combines TRBV19 with TRBJ1-5; TRBD1 is a possible D gene (6 bases). Trimming took off 9 bases at V and 3 bases at J, with 12 bases between the two ends. Germline CDR1 reads LNHDA; CDR2 reads SQIVND (reference sequence). The CDR3 runs 13 residues.

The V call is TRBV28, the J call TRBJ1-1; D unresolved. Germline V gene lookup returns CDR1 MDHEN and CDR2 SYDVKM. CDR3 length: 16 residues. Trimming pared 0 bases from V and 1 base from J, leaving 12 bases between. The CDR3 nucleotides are TGTGCCAGCAGTTTATGGGCTCTTGGACCGAACACTGAAGCTTTCTTT. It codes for CASSLWALGPNTEAFF.

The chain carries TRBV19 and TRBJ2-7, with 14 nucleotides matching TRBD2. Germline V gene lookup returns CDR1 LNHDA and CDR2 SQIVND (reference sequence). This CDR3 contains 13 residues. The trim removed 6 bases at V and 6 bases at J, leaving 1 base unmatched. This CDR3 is CASSGTSGSEQYF. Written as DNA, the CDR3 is TGTGCCAGTAGCGGGACTAGCGGGAGCGAGCAGTACTTC.

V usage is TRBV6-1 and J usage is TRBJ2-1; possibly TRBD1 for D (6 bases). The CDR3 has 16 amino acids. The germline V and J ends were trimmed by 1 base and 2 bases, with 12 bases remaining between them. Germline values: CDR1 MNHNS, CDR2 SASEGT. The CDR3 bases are TGTGCCAGCAGTGAAGGGCGGCAGGGGCCCTACAATGAGCAGTTCTTC. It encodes CASSEGRQGPYNEQFF.

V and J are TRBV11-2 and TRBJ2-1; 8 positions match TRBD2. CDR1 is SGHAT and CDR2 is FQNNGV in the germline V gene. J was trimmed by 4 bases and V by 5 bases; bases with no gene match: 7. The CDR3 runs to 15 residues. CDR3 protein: CASSPTSAAYNEQFF. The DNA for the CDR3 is TGTGCCAGCAGCCCGACTAGCGCCGCGTACAATGAGCAGTTCTTC.

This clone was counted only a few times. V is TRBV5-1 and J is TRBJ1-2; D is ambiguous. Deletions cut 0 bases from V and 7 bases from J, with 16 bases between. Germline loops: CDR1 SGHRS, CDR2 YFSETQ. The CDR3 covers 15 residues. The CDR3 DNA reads TGCGCCAGCAGCTTGGTACCGGGAACAGATGGTGGCTACACCTTC. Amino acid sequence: CASSLVPGTDGGYTF.

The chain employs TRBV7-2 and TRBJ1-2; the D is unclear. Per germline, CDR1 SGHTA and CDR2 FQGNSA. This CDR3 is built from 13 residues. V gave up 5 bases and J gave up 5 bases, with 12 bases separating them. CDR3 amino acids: CASSQQQLYGYTF. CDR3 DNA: TGTGCCAGCAGCCAACAGCAGTTGTATGGCTACACCTTC.

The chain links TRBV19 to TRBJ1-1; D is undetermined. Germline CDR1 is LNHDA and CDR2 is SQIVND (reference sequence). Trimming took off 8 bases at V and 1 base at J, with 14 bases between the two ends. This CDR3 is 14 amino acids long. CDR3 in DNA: TGTGCCAGTTTCGGGCAACTCTGGAACACTGAAGCTTTCTTT. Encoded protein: CASFGQLWNTEAFF.

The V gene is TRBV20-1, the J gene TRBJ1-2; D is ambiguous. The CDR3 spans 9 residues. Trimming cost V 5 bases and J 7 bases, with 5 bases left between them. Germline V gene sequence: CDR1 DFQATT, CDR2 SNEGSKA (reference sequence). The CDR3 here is CSARGGYTF. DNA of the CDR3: TGCAGTGCTCGGGGTGGCTACACCTTC.

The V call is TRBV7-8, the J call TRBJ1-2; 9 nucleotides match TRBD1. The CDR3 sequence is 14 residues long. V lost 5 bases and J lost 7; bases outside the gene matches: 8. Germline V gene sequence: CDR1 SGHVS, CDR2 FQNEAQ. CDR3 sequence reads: CASSLIGTGSGYTF. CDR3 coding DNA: TGTGCCAGCAGCCTTATCGGGACAGGGTCTGGCTACACCTTC.

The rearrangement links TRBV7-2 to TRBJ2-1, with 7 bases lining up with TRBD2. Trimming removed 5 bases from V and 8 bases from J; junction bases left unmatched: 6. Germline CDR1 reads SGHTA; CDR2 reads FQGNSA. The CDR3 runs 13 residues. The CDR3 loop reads CASSRTRRDEQFF. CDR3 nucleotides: TGTGCCAGCAGCCGGACTAGAAGGGATGAGCAGTTCTTC.

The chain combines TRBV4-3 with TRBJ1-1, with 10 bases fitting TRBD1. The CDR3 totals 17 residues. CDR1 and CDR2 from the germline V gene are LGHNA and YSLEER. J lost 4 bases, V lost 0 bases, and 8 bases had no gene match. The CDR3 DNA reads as TGCGCCAGCAGCCAAGAAGGGTACAGGACAGGGGGCACTGAAGCTTTCTTT. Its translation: CASSQEGYRTGGTEAFF.

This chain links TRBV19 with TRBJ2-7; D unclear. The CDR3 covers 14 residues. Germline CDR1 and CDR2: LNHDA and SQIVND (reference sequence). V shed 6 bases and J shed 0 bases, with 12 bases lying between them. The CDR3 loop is CASSDDRVSYEQYF. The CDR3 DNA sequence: TGTGCCAGTAGCGACGACCGGGTCTCCTACGAGCAGTACTTC.

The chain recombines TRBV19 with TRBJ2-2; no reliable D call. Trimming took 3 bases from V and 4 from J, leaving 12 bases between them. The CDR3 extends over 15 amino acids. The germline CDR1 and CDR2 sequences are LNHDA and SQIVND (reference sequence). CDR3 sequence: CASSIIGLSTGELFF. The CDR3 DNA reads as TGTGCCAGTAGTATTATCGGGCTCTCCACCGGGGAGCTGTTTTTT.

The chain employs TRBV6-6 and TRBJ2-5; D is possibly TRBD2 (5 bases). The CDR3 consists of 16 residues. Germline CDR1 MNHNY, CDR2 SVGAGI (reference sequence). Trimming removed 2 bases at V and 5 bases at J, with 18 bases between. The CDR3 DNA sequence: TGTGCCAGCAGTTACAACAGCGGAATGCATGGGGAGACCCAGTACTTC. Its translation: CASSYNSGMHGETQYF.

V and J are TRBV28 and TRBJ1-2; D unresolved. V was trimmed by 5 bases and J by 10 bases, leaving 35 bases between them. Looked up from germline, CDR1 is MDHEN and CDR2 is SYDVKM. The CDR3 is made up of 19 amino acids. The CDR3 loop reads CASSLRPVDYFYGSGDYTF. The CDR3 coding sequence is TGTGCCAGCAGTCTGCGACCGGTCGACTACTTTTATGGCTCGGGTGACTACACCTTC.

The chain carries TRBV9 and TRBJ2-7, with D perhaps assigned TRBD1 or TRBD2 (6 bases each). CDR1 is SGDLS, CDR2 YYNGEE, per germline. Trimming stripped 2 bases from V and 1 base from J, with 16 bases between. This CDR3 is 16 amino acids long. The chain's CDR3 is CASSVGGGLRSYEQYF. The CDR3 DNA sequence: TGTGCCAGCAGCGTTGGAGGGGGACTCAGGTCCTACGAGCAGTACTTC.

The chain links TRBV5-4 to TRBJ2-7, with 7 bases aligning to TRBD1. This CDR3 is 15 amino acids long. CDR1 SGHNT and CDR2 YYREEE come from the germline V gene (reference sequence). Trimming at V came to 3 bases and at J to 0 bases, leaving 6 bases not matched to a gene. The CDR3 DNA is TGTGCCAGCAGCTCACGACAGGGACCCTCCTACGAGCAGTACTTC. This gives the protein CASSSRQGPSYEQYF.

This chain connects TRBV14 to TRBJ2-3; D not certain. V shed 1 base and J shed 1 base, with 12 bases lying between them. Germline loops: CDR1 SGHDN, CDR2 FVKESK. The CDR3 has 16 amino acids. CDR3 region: CASSQVSRLGTDTQYF. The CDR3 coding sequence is TGTGCCAGCAGCCAAGTCTCACGATTAGGCACAGATACGCAGTATTTT.

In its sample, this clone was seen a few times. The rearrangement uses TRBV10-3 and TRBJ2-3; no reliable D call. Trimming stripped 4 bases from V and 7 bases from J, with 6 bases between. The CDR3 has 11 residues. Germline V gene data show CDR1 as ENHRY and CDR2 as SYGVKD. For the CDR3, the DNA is TGTGCCATCAGTGTAGACTATACGCAGTATTTT. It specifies CAISVDYTQYF.

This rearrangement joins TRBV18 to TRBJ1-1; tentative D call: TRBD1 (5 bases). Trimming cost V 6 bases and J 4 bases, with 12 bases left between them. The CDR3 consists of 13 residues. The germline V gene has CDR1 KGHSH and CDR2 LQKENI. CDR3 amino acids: CASSPGVGTEAFF. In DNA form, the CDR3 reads TGTGCCAGCTCCCCGGGGGTAGGCACTGAAGCTTTCTTT.

CDR3 DNA sequence: TGTGCCAGCAGTGGGAGGAGGGAGTCTGGCTACACCTTC. Translated, it gives CASSGRRESGYTF. The chain combines TRBV2 with TRBJ1-2; D uncertain. This CDR3 region has 13 residues. Deletions cut 4 bases from V and 7 bases from J, with 13 bases between. Germline CDR1 reads SNHLY; CDR2 reads FYNNEI. Complete variable domain (other parts from reference TRBV2 and TRBJ1-2): EPEVTQTPSHQVTQMGQEVILRCVPISNHLYFYWYRQILGQKVEFLVSFYNNEISEKSEIFDDQFSVERPDGSNFTLKIRSTKLEDSAMYFCASSGRRESGYTFGSGTRLTVV.